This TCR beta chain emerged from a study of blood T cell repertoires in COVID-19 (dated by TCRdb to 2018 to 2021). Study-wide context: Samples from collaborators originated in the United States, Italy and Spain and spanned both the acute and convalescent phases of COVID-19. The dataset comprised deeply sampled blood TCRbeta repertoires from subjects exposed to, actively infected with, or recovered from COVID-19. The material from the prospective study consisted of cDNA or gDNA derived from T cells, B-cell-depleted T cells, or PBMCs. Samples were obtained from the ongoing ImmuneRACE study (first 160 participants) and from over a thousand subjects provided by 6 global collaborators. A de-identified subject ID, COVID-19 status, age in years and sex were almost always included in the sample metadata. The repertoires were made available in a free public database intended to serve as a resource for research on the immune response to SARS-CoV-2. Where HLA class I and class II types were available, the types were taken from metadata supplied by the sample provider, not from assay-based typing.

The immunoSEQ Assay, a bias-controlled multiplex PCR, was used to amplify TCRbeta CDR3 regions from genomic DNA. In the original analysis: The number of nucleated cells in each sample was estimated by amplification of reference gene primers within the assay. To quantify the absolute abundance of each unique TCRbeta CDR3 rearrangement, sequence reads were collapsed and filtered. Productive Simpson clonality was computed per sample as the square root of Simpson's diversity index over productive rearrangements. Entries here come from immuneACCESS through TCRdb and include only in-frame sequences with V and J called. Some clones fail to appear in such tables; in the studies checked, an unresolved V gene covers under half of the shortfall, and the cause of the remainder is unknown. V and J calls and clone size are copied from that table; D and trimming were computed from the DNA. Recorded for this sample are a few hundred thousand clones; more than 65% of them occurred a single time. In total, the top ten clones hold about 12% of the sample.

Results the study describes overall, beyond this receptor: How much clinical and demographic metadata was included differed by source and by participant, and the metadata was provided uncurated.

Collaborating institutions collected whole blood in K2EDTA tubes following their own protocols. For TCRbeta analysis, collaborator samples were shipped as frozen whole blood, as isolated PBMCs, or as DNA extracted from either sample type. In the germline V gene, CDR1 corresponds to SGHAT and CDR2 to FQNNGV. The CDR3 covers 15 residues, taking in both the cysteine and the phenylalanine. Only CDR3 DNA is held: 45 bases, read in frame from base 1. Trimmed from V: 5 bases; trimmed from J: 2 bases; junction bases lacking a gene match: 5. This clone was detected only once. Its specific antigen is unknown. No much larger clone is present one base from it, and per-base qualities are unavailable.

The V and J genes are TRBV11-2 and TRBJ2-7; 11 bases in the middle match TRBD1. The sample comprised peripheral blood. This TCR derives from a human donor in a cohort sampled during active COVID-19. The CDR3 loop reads CASSRRDRGTYEQYF. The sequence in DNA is TGTGCCAGCAGCCGCCGGGACAGGGGGACCTACGAGCAGTACTTC.